This T cell receptor beta chain was obtained from a study of PD-L1 blockade in urothelial cancer. General study findings and limits: Below-median TCR clonality that was measured in pretreatment blood predicted better survival.

TCRdb keeps only in-frame clones here, not all; method: immunoSEQ multiplex PCR. The repertoire consists of 35,000 to 50,000 clones, with around 84% occurring once and the leading ten covering under 20%. Details on this clone: Its specificity is unknown.

Time point indicated: pretreatment peripheral blood. This CDR3 has 16 amino acids. V was pared by 4 bases and J by 0 bases, with 7 bases of the junction left unmatched. Germline V gives CDR1 MDHEN, CDR2 SYDVKM. The sequencing here drew on PBMCs, taken around atezolizumab (anti-PD-L1) treatment. The chain uses TRBV28 and TRBJ1-2; 8 bases line up with TRBD1. This sequence was found in a man aged 55 to 70 with urothelial cancer. The CDR3 protein is CASSYPRDRTNYGYTF. The CDR3 region has the DNA TGTGCCAGCAGTTACCCCCGGGACAGGACTAACTATGGCTACACCTTC.